A selection of T cell receptor beta chains follows, all from one sample in a study of T cells after yellow fever vaccination. TCRdb itself ran the 5' RACE reads through MiXCR, one entry per CDR3 protein. The sample yields around 40,000 distinct CDR3 sequences, 6.5% to 8.5% seen once. Specimen: CD8+ T cells not binding an NS4B(214-222) dextramer, sorted from PBMCs, collected 45 days after the yellow fever booster vaccination. Receptor source: a man younger than 40 who received the YFV17D yellow fever vaccine. CDR3s include the opening cysteine and the closing phenylalanine or tryptophan. D genes are given only for firm matches. The listing skips clone size in some rows; elsewhere it reads once, few, many or a size class.

many,TRBV20-1,TRBD2,TRBJ2-7,CSATGLAEFYEQYF,TGCAGTGCTACAGGACTAGCGGAGTTCTACGAGCAGTACTTC
many,TRBV7-2,NA,TRBJ2-1,CASSWDDYEQFF,TGTGCCAGCAGCTGGGATGACTATGAGCAGTTCTTC
NA,TRBV15,NA,TRBJ1-1,CATSRELFSGTEAFF,TGTGCCACCAGCAGAGAACTCTTCTCAGGGACTGAAGCTTTCTTT
many,TRBV7-9,NA,TRBJ1-6,CASSYTGTTNSPLHF,TGTGCCAGCAGTTATACCGGGACAACAAATTCACCCCTCCACTTT
many,TRBV20-1,TRBD1,TRBJ2-7,CSASPHRGSYEQYF,TGCAGTGCTAGTCCCCACAGGGGATCTTACGAGCAGTACTTC
NA,TRBV2,TRBD2,TRBJ2-1,CASSESLSGYEQFF,TGTGCCAGCAGTGAATCGCTTAGCGGGTATGAGCAGTTCTTC
few,TRBV15,NA,TRBJ2-3,CATSLAGSDTQYF,TGTGCCACCAGCCTTGCGGGGTCAGATACGCAGTATTTT
many,TRBV12-3/TRBV12-4,NA,TRBJ1-2,CASSLGGLSGYTF,TGTGCCAGCAGTTTAGGGGGGCTAAGTGGCTACACCTTC
medium-sized,TRBV3-1,NA,TRBJ2-7,CASSPTGYEQYF,TGTGCCAGCAGCCCTACAGGGTACGAGCAGTACTTC
many,TRBV14,NA,TRBJ2-7,CASSRSGYEQYF,TGTGCCAGCAGCCGCTCGGGGTACGAGCAGTACTTC
many,TRBV20-1,TRBD1,TRBJ2-1,CSARANRGQGWDEQFF,TGCAGTGCTAGGGCAAACCGGGGACAGGGATGGGATGAGCAGTTCTTC
many,TRBV20-1,TRBD2,TRBJ2-2,CSARWDYSGELFF,TGCAGTGCTAGATGGGACTACAGCGGGGAGCTGTTTTTT
many,TRBV12-3/TRBV12-4,TRBD2,TRBJ2-1,CASSVHSGSSYNEQFF,TGTGCCAGCAGTGTTCATAGCGGGAGCTCCTACAATGAGCAGTTCTTC
many,TRBV29-1,NA,TRBJ2-6,CSVVTAQGPGANVLTF,TGCAGCGTCGTAACAGCTCAGGGTCCCGGGGCCAACGTCCTGACTTTC
NA,TRBV6-2/TRBV6-3,NA,TRBJ1-5,CASSYWGNSNQPQHF,TGTGCCAGCAGTTATTGGGGAAATAGCAATCAGCCCCAGCATTTT
many,TRBV15,NA,TRBJ2-5,CATSRVRDEETQYF,TGTGCCACCAGCAGAGTTAGGGACGAAGAGACCCAGTACTTC
many,TRBV14,NA,TRBJ2-7,CASSQETSMILYEQYF,TGTGCCAGCAGCCAAGAAACTAGCATGATCCTCTACGAGCAGTACTTC
many,TRBV6-5,TRBD1,TRBJ1-5,CASSYVRGQNQPQHF,TGTGCCAGCAGTTACGTCAGGGGGCAAAATCAGCCCCAGCATTTT
many,TRBV6-2/TRBV6-3,TRBD2,TRBJ2-1,CASSYSPGTSGYNEQFF,TGTGCCAGCAGTTACTCACCAGGGACTAGCGGGTACAATGAGCAGTTCTTC
NA,TRBV28,TRBD2,TRBJ2-5,CASSLPPSSSGAGGTQYF,TGTGCCAGCAGTTTGCCCCCTTCTTCTAGCGGGGCGGGTGGGACCCAGTACTTC
many,TRBV13,NA,TRBJ2-5,CASSPTGAQETQYF,TGTGCCAGCAGCCCAACGGGGGCCCAAGAGACCCAGTACTTC
many,TRBV12-3/TRBV12-4,TRBD2,TRBJ2-3,CASSGTSGNTDTQYF,TGTGCCAGCAGCGGGACTAGCGGGAACACAGATACGCAGTATTTT
many,TRBV7-2,TRBD2,TRBJ2-7,CASSSTSGSSYEQYF,TGTGCCAGCAGCTCGACTAGCGGGTCCTCCTACGAGCAGTACTTC
few,TRBV11-3,TRBD1,TRBJ2-1,CASSLGTGLDEQFF,TGTGCCAGCAGCTTAGGGACAGGGCTTGATGAGCAGTTCTTC
many,TRBV4-3,TRBD2,TRBJ2-2,CASSQGFQTSGTGELFF,TGCGCCAGCAGCCAAGGCTTCCAGACTAGCGGCACCGGGGAGCTGTTTTTT
few,TRBV6-5,TRBD2,TRBJ2-1,CASSYQTGGVDEQFF,TGTGCCAGCAGTTACCAAACTGGGGGGGTGGATGAGCAGTTCTTC
few,TRBV19,NA,TRBJ2-3,CASSPGTLSTDTQYF,TGTGCCAGTAGCCCAGGGACCCTGAGCACAGATACGCAGTATTTT
medium-sized,TRBV29-1,TRBD1,TRBJ1-2,CSVGTGGYYGYTF,TGCAGCGTTGGGACAGGGGGCTACTATGGCTACACCTTC